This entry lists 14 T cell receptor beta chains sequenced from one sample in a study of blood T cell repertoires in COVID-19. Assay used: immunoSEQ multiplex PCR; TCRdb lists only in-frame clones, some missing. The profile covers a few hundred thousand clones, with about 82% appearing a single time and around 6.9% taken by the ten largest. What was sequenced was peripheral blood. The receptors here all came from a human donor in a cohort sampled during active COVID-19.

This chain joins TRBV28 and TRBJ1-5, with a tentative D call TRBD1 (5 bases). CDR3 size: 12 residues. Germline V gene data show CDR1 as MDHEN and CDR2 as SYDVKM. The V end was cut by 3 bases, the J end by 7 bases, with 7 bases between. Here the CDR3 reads CASSLGGQPQHF. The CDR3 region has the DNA TGTGCCAGCAGTTTGGGGGGGCAGCCCCAGCATTTT.

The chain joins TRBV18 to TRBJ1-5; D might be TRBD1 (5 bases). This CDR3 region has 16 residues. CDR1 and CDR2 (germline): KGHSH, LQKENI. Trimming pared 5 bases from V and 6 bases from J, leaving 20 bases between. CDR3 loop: CASSERDPGWGQPQHF. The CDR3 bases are TGTGCCAGCTCAGAGCGGGACCCCGGTTGGGGTCAGCCCCAGCATTTT.

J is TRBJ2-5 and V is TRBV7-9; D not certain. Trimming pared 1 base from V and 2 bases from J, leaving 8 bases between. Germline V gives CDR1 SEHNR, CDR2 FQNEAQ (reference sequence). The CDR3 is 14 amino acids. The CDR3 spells CASSLVSRQETQYF. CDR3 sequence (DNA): TGTGCCAGCAGCTTAGTTTCCAGGCAAGAGACCCAGTACTTC.

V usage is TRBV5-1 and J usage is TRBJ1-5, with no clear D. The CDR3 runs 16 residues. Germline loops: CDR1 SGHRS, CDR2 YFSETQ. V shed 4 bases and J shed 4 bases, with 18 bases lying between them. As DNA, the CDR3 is TGCGCCAGCAGCGAGGACGGGAATCGCATTAATCAGCCCCAGCATTTT. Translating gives CASSEDGNRINQPQHF.

CDR3 nucleotide sequence: TGCAGTGCTAGTAGTTCAGGGATCGGGTCGAGCTCCTATAATTCACCCCTCCACTTT. Amino acids: CSASSSGIGSSSYNSPLHF. The V call is TRBV20-1, the J call TRBJ1-6; TRBD1 might be the D (5 bases). V lost 3 bases to trimming and J lost 0 bases, with 21 bases between them. From germline, CDR1 is DFQATT and CDR2 SNEGSKA (reference sequence). The CDR3 contains 19 residues.

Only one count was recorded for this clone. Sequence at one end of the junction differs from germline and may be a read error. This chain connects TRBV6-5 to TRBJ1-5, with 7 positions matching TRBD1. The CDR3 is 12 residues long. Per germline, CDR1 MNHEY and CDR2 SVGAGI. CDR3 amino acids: CASSHSGGPQHF. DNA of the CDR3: TGTGCCAGCAGTCACTCAGGGGGGCCCCAGCATTTT.

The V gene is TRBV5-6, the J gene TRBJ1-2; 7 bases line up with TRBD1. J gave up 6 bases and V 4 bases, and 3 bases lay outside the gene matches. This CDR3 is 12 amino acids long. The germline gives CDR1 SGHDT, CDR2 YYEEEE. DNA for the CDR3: TGTGCCAGCAGCCTCGGGACAGATGGCTACACCTTC. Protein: CASSLGTDGYTF.

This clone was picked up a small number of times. The CDR3 nucleotides read TGTGCCACCAGCAGAGGTGAGGTTAGCAATCAGCCCCAGCATTTT. This gives the protein CATSRGEVSNQPQHF. This chain connects TRBV15 to TRBJ1-5; no clear D. The V gene lost 1 base and the J gene lost 0 bases, with 7 bases spanning the gap. Germline V CDR1 and CDR2: LNHNV, YYDKDF (reference sequence). CDR3 length equals 15 residues.

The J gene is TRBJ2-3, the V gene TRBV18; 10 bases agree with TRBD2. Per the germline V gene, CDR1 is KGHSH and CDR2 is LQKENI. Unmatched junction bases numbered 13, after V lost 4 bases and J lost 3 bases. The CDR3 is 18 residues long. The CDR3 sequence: CASSLLSGGPSGTDTQYF. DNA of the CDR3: TGTGCCAGCTCACTGCTTAGCGGGGGGCCCTCCGGGACAGATACGCAGTATTTT.

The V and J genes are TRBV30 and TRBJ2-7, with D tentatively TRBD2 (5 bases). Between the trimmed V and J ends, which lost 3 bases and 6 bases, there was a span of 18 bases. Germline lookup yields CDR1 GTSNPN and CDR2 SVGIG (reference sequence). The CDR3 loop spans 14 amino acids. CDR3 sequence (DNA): TGTGCCTGGAGCCGGCCGGGAACAGCACTCGAGCAGTACTTC. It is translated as CAWSRPGTALEQYF.

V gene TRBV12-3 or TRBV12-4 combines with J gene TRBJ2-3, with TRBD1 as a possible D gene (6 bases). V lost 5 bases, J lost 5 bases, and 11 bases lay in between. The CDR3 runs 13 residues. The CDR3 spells CASSKQGGDTQYF. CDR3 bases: TGTGCCAGCAGTAAACAGGGTGGAGATACGCAGTATTTT.

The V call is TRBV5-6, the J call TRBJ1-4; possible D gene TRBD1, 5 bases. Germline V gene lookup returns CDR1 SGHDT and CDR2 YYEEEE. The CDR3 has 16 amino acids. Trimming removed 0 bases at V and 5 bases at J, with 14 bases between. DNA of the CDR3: TGTGCCAGCAGCTTGGATAGGGGACTTCCAAATGAAAAACTGTTTTTT. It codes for CASSLDRGLPNEKLFF. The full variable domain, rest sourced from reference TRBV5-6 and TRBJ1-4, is DAGVTQSPTHLIKTRGQQVTLRCSPKSGHDTVSWYQQALGQGPQFIFQYYEEEERQRGNFPDRFSGHQFPNYSSELNVNALLLGDSALYLCASSLDRGLPNEKLFFGSGTQLSVL.

The DNA of the CDR3 is TGTGCCAGCAGCCCAAAGGGAGGAATAATGAACACTGAAGCTTTCTTT. It translates to CASSPKGGIMNTEAFF. This chain joins TRBV6-6 and TRBJ1-1; D uncertain. This CDR3 is built from 16 residues. V was cut by 6 bases and J by 0 bases, with 17 bases left in between. Germline CDR1 MNHNY, CDR2 SVGAGI (reference sequence).

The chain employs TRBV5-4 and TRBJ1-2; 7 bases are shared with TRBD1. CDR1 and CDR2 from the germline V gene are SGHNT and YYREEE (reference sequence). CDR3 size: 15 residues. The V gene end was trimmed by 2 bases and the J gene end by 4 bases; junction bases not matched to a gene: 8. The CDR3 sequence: CASSFGDSGPYGYTF. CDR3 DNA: TGTGCCAGCAGCTTTGGGGACAGCGGACCCTATGGCTACACCTTC.